The entry below describes one T cell receptor (beta chain). Its antigen remains unidentified. A universal primer site was created by template switching, with the cDNA bearing unique molecular identifiers. Via MiXCR, TCRdb re-called the 5' RACE reads, giving one row per CDR3 protein. Of around 230,000 distinct CDR3 sequences in the sample, less than 10% were seen once. The CDR3 covers 15 residues. V lost 5 bases to trimming and J lost 3 bases, with 19 bases between them. Per germline, CDR1 DFQATT and CDR2 SNEGSKA (reference sequence). The data are from a study of identical twins. Study-level points and caveats: There were fewer insertions in abundant cord blood beta clonotypes, but memory repertoires showed no such pattern. Out-of-frame alpha sequences that twins shared showed excess low generation probability. A partial confounding effect on zero-insertion analyses could come from invariant MAIT and iNKT cells.

The sequenced sample consisted of memory (CD45RO+) T cells sorted from blood. The chain links TRBV20-1 to TRBJ2-5; the D gene is possibly TRBD2 (6 bases). The TCR was taken from a woman in her late teens or twenties in good health. This chain's CDR3 is CSAGGLEGLEETQYF. As DNA, the CDR3 is TGCAGTGCTGGGGGGTTGGAGGGCCTAGAAGAGACCCAGTACTTC.